The 18 T cell receptor beta chains listed next were all sequenced from one sample in a study of cytomegalovirus exposure and HLA in healthy donors. 60 Vbeta and 13 Jbeta primers were used in PCR. Generated by immunoSEQ multiplex PCR, the TCRdb table keeps only in-frame clones and is missing some. Found here are more than 150,000 clones, 87% of them singletons; the top ten hold roughly 0.23%. The sequenced material came from PBMCs. Every receptor here comes from a girl under two years old in good health and CMV-seronegative.

This clone was observed a few times. Here the CDR3 reads CASSLGTGGYYGYTF. The CDR3 DNA is TGTGCCAGCAGCCTCGGGACAGGGGGATACTATGGCTACACCTTC. The chain is built from TRBV7-9 and TRBJ1-2, with TRBD1 matching over 11 bases. V trimming: 5 bases; J trimming: 3 bases; junction bases outside the gene matches: 5. This CDR3 is 15 amino acids long. Germline CDR1 SEHNR, CDR2 FQNEAQ (reference sequence).

This clone occurred once. The rearrangement uses TRBV5-4 and TRBJ2-3; a possible D gene is TRBD1 (5 bases). The CDR3 sequence is 15 residues long. CDR1 and CDR2 (germline): SGHNT, YYREEE (reference sequence). The V gene lost 0 bases and the J gene lost 2 bases, with 10 bases spanning the gap. CDR3 amino acids: CASSLVVGHTDTQYF. The CDR3 DNA is TGTGCCAGCAGCTTGGTTGTGGGGCACACAGATACGCAGTATTTT. Variable domain in full (rest from reference TRBV5-4 and TRBJ2-3): ETGVTQSPTHLIKTRGQQVTLRCSSQSGHNTVSWYQQALGQGPQFIFQYYREEENGRGNFPPRFSGLQFPNYSSELNVNALELDDSALYLCASSLVVGHTDTQYFGPGTRLTVL.

The rearrangement links TRBV7-2 to TRBJ2-7; tentatively, D is TRBD1 (8 bases). V dropped 1 base and J dropped 7 bases, with 11 bases sitting between them. Germline assignment: CDR1 SGHTA and CDR2 FQGNSA. CDR3 size: 13 residues. DNA of the CDR3: TGTGCCAGCAGCTTAGACAGGGGGGGGGAGCAGTACTTC. Its protein is CASSLDRGGEQYF.

The chain couples TRBV19 to TRBJ2-4, with 7 nucleotides matching TRBD1. The CDR3 runs to 11 residues. Germline V lookup: CDR1 LNHDA, CDR2 SQIVND (reference sequence). V was pared by 6 bases and J by 7 bases, with 0 bases of the junction left unmatched. CDR3 in amino acids: CASRTGNIQYF. Written as DNA, the CDR3 is TGTGCCAGTAGGACAGGGAACATTCAGTACTTC.

With regard to this clone: At one end the junction does not follow the germline gene, possibly because of a read error. The chain employs TRBV7-9 and TRBJ1-2; 10 nucleotides match TRBD1. In germline, CDR1 is SEHNR, CDR2 FQNEAQ (reference sequence). CDR3 length equals 15 residues. The CDR3 nucleotides are TGTTCCAGCAGCTGGAGGACAGGGGGTCTCTATGGCTACACCTTC. Translation: CSSSWRTGGLYGYTF.

The J gene is TRBJ2-7, the V gene TRBV2; D possibly corresponds to TRBD1 (6 bases). The CDR3 has 16 residues. Trimming cost V 7 bases and J 0 bases, with 19 bases left between them. The V gene's germline CDR1 is SNHLY and CDR2 FYNNEI. This chain's CDR3 is CASIDIVMGASYEQYF. The CDR3 DNA sequence: TGTGCCAGCATCGATATTGTGATGGGGGCCTCCTACGAGCAGTACTTC.

The chain links TRBV27 to TRBJ2-7; 8 bases map to TRBD1. CDR3 size: 15 residues. The junction had 8 bases not matched to a gene; V was cut back by 4 bases and J by 3 bases. The germline CDR1 and CDR2 sequences are MNHEY and SMNVEV (reference sequence). CDR3 region: CASSSGQGLFYEQYF. The DNA of the CDR3 is TGTGCCAGCAGTTCCGGACAGGGTTTGTTCTACGAGCAGTACTTC.

The V gene is TRBV13, the J gene TRBJ2-5, with D perhaps matching TRBD2 (5 bases). V was shortened by 1 base and J by 5 bases, with 11 bases between the two germline ends. CDR1 is PRHDT and CDR2 is FYEKMQ in the germline V gene (reference sequence). The CDR3 consists of 14 residues. This CDR3 reads CASSLVRGGETQYF. The CDR3 DNA sequence: TGTGCCAGCAGCTTAGTCCGGGGTGGGGAGACCCAGTACTTC.

This clone has a single count. V is TRBV19 and J is TRBJ1-5; possible D gene TRBD1, 6 bases. The CDR3 runs 15 residues. V lost 3 bases and J 2 bases, leaving 11 bases between the germline ends. Germline assignment: CDR1 LNHDA and CDR2 SQIVND (reference sequence). The CDR3 protein is CASSMARQGNQPQHF. CDR3 sequence (DNA): TGTGCCAGTAGTATGGCCCGACAGGGCAATCAGCCCCAGCATTTT.

The V gene is TRBV2, the J gene TRBJ2-3; 8 nucleotides align to TRBD2. This CDR3 spans 15 amino acids. V was clipped by 8 bases and J by 2 bases; unmatched bases: 9. Germline V gene data show CDR1 as SNHLY and CDR2 as FYNNEI. The CDR3 DNA follows: TGTGCCAGCGGCAACGGCGGGGGGAACACAGATACGCAGTATTTT. It yields the protein CASGNGGGNTDTQYF.

The V gene is TRBV9, the J gene TRBJ2-2; the match to TRBD2 covers 9 bases. The V and J ends lost 3 bases and 0 bases, in that order; junction bases with no gene match: 6. Germline assignment: CDR1 SGDLS and CDR2 YYNGEE. The CDR3 is 17 amino acids. The CDR3 DNA reads TGTGCCAGCAGCGACCGGCTAGCGGGGCCGAACACCGGGGAGCTGTTTTTT. Its protein is CASSDRLAGPNTGELFF.

The rearrangement uses TRBV7-9 and TRBJ2-5; 7 bases match TRBD1. The junction had 8 bases not matched to a gene; V was cut back by 6 bases and J by 4 bases. This CDR3 has 14 amino acids. CDR1 SEHNR and CDR2 FQNEAQ come from the germline V gene (reference sequence). DNA of the CDR3: TGTGCCAGCAGTCAAAACAGGGGTCTAGAGACCCAGTACTTC. This gives the protein CASSQNRGLETQYF.

The chain joins TRBV29-1 to TRBJ1-1; TRBD1 matches 7 bases. This CDR3 has 14 amino acids. The ends lost 4 bases at V and 6 bases at J; junction bases unmatched: 11. From germline, CDR1 is SQVTM and CDR2 ANQGSEA. As DNA, the CDR3 is TGCAGCGTTGTTAAAACCACAGGGGAAGCTGAAGCTTTCTTT. Its translation: CSVVKTTGEAEAFF.

This chain connects TRBV19 to TRBJ1-5; D is undetermined. Germline V gene data show CDR1 as LNHDA and CDR2 as SQIVND (reference sequence). This CDR3 has 12 residues. Trimming stripped 3 bases from V and 15 bases from J, with 15 bases between. Here the CDR3 reads CASSMWSGVPHF. The CDR3 bases are TGTGCCAGTAGTATGTGGTCCGGGGTGCCGCATTTT.

The sample holds one count of this clone. This chain connects TRBV10-3 to TRBJ1-2, with a weak D call TRBD1 (5 bases). Trimming took 7 bases from V and 8 from J, leaving 20 bases between them. Germline CDR1 ENHRY, CDR2 SYGVKD. The CDR3 totals 14 residues. The CDR3 region has the DNA TGTGCCATCAACCCCGAACGGACATTTCGAGGCTACACCTTC. As protein: CAINPERTFRGYTF.

The V gene is TRBV27, the J gene TRBJ1-2; a possible D gene is TRBD1 (6 bases). Per germline, CDR1 MNHEY and CDR2 SMNVEV (reference sequence). Trimming removed 6 bases at V and 4 bases at J, with 15 bases between. The CDR3 has 14 residues. CDR3 loop: CASSLTGSAYGYTF. The CDR3 coding sequence is TGTGCCAGCAGCCTAACAGGGTCGGCCTATGGCTACACCTTC.

The chain recombines TRBV7-9 with TRBJ2-2; D is undetermined. Trimming pared 6 bases from V and 7 bases from J, leaving 18 bases between. This CDR3 comprises 15 residues. CDR1 SEHNR and CDR2 FQNEAQ come from the germline V gene (reference sequence). The CDR3 is CASSYVALDLGELFF. The DNA for the CDR3 is TGTGCCAGCAGTTATGTAGCACTTGATCTCGGGGAGCTGTTTTTT. Supplemented by reference TRBV7-9 and TRBJ2-2, the full variable domain reads DTGVSQNPRHKITKRGQNVTFRCDPISEHNRLYWYRQTLGQGPEFLTYFQNEAQLEKSRLLSDRFSAERPKGSFSTLEIQRTEQGDSAMYLCASSYVALDLGELFFGEGSRLTVL.

J is TRBJ1-2 and V is TRBV13, with TRBD1 matching over 7 bases. J was trimmed by 2 bases and V by 3 bases; bases with no gene match: 6. The CDR3 loop spans 15 amino acids. Germline V lookup: CDR1 PRHDT, CDR2 FYEKMQ (reference sequence). CDR3 in DNA: TGTGCCAGCAGCTTCAGGGACAGAAGCAACTATGGCTACACCTTC. Translation: CASSFRDRSNYGYTF.